The 29 T cell receptor beta chains below come from one sample, sequenced in a study of T-cell memory formation after mild COVID-19. TCRdb independently ran MiXCR on the 5' RACE reads; one entry per CDR3 protein. The data show some 410,000 distinct CDR3 sequences, with under 25% seen just once and over 10% held by the top ten. Sequencing used PBMCs or a T cell subset sorted from them (not recorded which). The receptors stem from an adult woman who had mild COVID-19 (a few samples of this study predate the infection). Cell type and time point are not known.

The chain uses TRBV6-6 and TRBJ2-7; TRBD1 matches 7 bases. Germline assignment: CDR1 MNHNY and CDR2 SVGAGI (reference sequence). The CDR3 is 12 residues long. The trim removed 10 bases at V and 6 bases at J, leaving 9 bases unmatched. The CDR3 spells CATRQGVSEQYF. CDR3 coding DNA: TGTGCCACCCGACAGGGAGTGAGCGAGCAGTACTTC.

This clonotype was seen a few times. The chain uses TRBV7-6 and TRBJ2-1, with a possible D match to TRBD2 (6 bases). V lost 2 bases and J lost 10, with 24 bases in between. The germline V gene encodes CDR1 SGHVS and CDR2 FNYEAQ. The CDR3 has 17 amino acids. The CDR3 DNA reads TGTGCCAGCAGCTTAAACCCCCCACTAGAAGGCGGGGTGGAGCAGTTCTTC. Translating gives CASSLNPPLEGGVEQFF.

This clonotype was counted many times. The V call is TRBV9, the J call TRBJ2-5; D not resolved. Between the trimmed V and J ends, which lost 0 bases and 5 bases, there was a span of 14 bases. Germline CDR1 is SGDLS and CDR2 is YYNGEE. CDR3 length: 15 amino acids. The CDR3 coding sequence is TGTGCCAGCAGCGTAGGTAGCCTCCAAAGGGAGACCCAGTACTTC. Amino acid sequence: CASSVGSLQRETQYF.

This chain uses TRBV24-1 with TRBJ2-1; 9 nucleotides match TRBD2. Germline loops: CDR1 KGHDR, CDR2 SFDVKD. Trimming at V came to 3 bases and at J to 9 bases, leaving 11 bases not matched to a gene. There are 16 residues in the CDR3. CDR3 DNA sequence: TGTGCCACCAGTGATGAAGGGCTAGCGGGATTCACTGAGCAGTTCTTC. Amino acids: CATSDEGLAGFTEQFF.

J is TRBJ2-1 and V is TRBV12-5; the D is unclear. This CDR3 is built from 17 residues. Trimming left V 6 bases short and J 1 base short, with 19 bases between. Germline CDR1 reads LGHNT; CDR2 reads FRNRAP. The CDR3 is CASGSTIRSPSYNEQFF. The CDR3 nucleotides read TGTGCTAGTGGCTCTACAATCCGGTCACCTTCCTACAATGAGCAGTTCTTC.

The J gene is TRBJ2-3, the V gene TRBV20-1; 13 bases align to TRBD2. Germline V lookup: CDR1 DFQATT, CDR2 SNEGSKA (reference sequence). This CDR3 is built from 19 residues. J lost 3 bases, V lost 6 bases, and 18 bases had no gene match. This CDR3 reads CSARSPLLTSGGATDTQYF. CDR3 sequence (DNA): TGCAGTGCCCGATCCCCCCTCCTCACTAGCGGGGGGGCGACAGATACGCAGTATTTT.

This clonotype appeared many times. The genes are TRBV12-3 or TRBV12-4 and TRBJ2-3; D possibly corresponds to TRBD2 (6 bases). Trimming pared 3 bases from V and 4 bases from J, leaving 8 bases between. This CDR3 has 13 residues. The CDR3 bases are TGTGCCAGCAGTTTGGGAGGTTCAGATACGCAGTATTTT. Amino acids: CASSLGGSDTQYF.

To note about this clonotype: The junction departs from germline at one end; a sequencing error may be responsible. The V call is TRBV7-7, the J call TRBJ2-2, with D hard to call. This CDR3 has 15 residues. Germline CDR1 is SSHAT and CDR2 is FNYEAQ (reference sequence). The CDR3, as DNA: TGTGCTAGCAGCCACAATGACCTAAACACCGGGGAGCTGTTTTTT. Its translation: CASSHNDLNTGELFF.

V is TRBV5-6 and J is TRBJ2-7, with 11 bases matching TRBD2. There are 15 residues in the CDR3. Germline CDR1 reads SGHDT; CDR2 reads YYEEEE. J was trimmed by 5 bases and V by 0 bases; bases with no gene match: 4. The CDR3 bases are TGTGCCAGCAGCTTGGCCCCACTAGCGGGAGACGAGCAGTACTTC. It specifies CASSLAPLAGDEQYF.

There are many counts of this clonotype. The chain is built from TRBV5-1 and TRBJ2-7; D might be TRBD2 (6 bases). V lost 2 bases and J lost 3, with 9 bases in between. The CDR3 consists of 13 residues. CDR1 and CDR2 from the germline V gene are SGHRS and YFSETQ. The CDR3 loop is CASSFSRGYEQYF. Here the CDR3 DNA reads TGCGCCAGCAGCTTCTCGCGGGGCTACGAGCAGTACTTC.

The rearrangement joins TRBV6-5 to TRBJ1-4, with a possible D match to TRBD1 (5 bases). This CDR3 comprises 13 residues. Germline-derived CDR1 and CDR2 are MNHEY and SVGAGI. Trimming stripped 0 bases from V and 11 bases from J, with 10 bases between. The CDR3 DNA reads as TGTGCCAGCAGTTACTCTCCGGGGCAGAAACTGTTTTTT. Amino acid sequence: CASSYSPGQKLFF.

This clonotype was seen a handful of times. The V gene is TRBV6-1, the J gene TRBJ2-7; D uncertain. Germline CDR1 and CDR2: MNHNS and SASEGT. V was cut by 1 base and J by 7 bases, with 11 bases left in between. The CDR3 consists of 13 residues. Here the CDR3 reads CASSEGSVGEQYF. CDR3 bases: TGTGCCAGCAGTGAAGGAAGCGTTGGGGAGCAGTACTTC.

This clonotype appeared once. J is TRBJ2-1 and V is TRBV20-1; 16 bases map to TRBD2. The CDR3 sequence is 19 residues long. The germline V gene has CDR1 DFQATT and CDR2 SNEGSKA (reference sequence). J was trimmed by 6 bases and V by 8 bases; bases with no gene match: 19. The CDR3: CSRDNIPGLAGGRLNEQFF. The CDR3 DNA reads TGCAGTCGTGATAACATCCCGGGACTAGCGGGGGGGCGTCTCAATGAGCAGTTCTTC.

This clonotype has a handful of counts. The rearrangement links TRBV15 to TRBJ2-5; 9 nucleotides line up with TRBD1. This CDR3 contains 16 residues. Per germline, CDR1 LNHNV and CDR2 YYDKDF (reference sequence). Losses at the gene ends were 0 bases for V and 4 bases for J; bases not matched to a gene: 6. For the CDR3, the DNA is TGTGCCACCAGCAGAGATGGTGACAGGGGGACAGAGACCCAGTACTTC. Translation gives CATSRDGDRGTETQYF.

This clonotype came up a few times. The genes are TRBV3-1 and TRBJ2-5; D gene unclear. CDR3 size: 14 residues. Trimming shortened V by 3 bases and J by 1 base, and 9 bases separated the two germline ends. Germline V gene data show CDR1 as LGHDT and CDR2 as YNNKEL (reference sequence). The CDR3 DNA reads TGTGCCAGCAGCCAGACCATCTTCCAAGAGACCCAGTACTTC. The encoded protein is CASSQTIFQETQYF.

This clonotype has more than one count but fewer than ten. This sequence joins TRBV20-1 and TRBJ1-2; D is possibly TRBD1 (5 bases). Germline CDR1 and CDR2: DFQATT and SNEGSKA (reference sequence). This CDR3 has 14 amino acids. V was clipped by 2 bases and J by 2 bases, with 12 bases between them. The CDR3 bases are TGCAGTGCTAGAAATCCGGGACTCAACTATGGCTACACCTTC. This codes for CSARNPGLNYGYTF.

The V call is TRBV4-3, the J call TRBJ2-1; possible D gene TRBD2, 5 bases. Germline V CDR1 and CDR2: LGHNA, YSLEER. V was trimmed by 4 bases and J by 3 bases, leaving 22 bases between them. The CDR3 runs 18 residues. For the CDR3, the DNA is TGCGCCAGCAGCCTCCTTACCGATGGGAGCGGCAGCTACAATGAGCAGTTCTTC. Translating it yields CASSLLTDGSGSYNEQFF.

This clonotype came up a few times. The rearrangement links TRBV3-1 to TRBJ2-1; D is perhaps TRBD2 (7 bases). With 4 bases removed from V and 1 base from J, the gap between germline ends came to 17 bases. The CDR3 is made up of 17 amino acids. Germline loops: CDR1 LGHDT, CDR2 YNNKEL (reference sequence). The CDR3 DNA sequence: TGTGCCAGCAGCCCCTGGGAGGGGGGACCGTCCTACAATGAGCAGTTCTTC. Amino acids: CASSPWEGGPSYNEQFF.

The rearrangement links TRBV20-1 to TRBJ2-3; 14 nucleotides agree with TRBD2. Germline lookup yields CDR1 DFQATT and CDR2 SNEGSKA (reference sequence). J lost 5 bases, V lost 7 bases, and 8 bases had no gene match. This CDR3 contains 15 residues. This CDR3 is CSGMTSGRARDTQYF. The CDR3 DNA reads TGCAGTGGCATGACTAGCGGGAGGGCGCGAGATACGCAGTATTTT.

This clonotype turned up a few times. This sequence joins TRBV25-1 and TRBJ2-7, with D perhaps TRBD2 (7 bases). Per germline, CDR1 MGHDK and CDR2 SYGVNS. This CDR3 is 15 amino acids long. Deletions cut 3 bases from V and 4 bases from J, with 16 bases between. CDR3: CASSDHGGTTYEQYF. The CDR3 DNA reads as TGTGCCAGCAGTGATCACGGGGGGACAACATACGAGCAGTACTTC.

The chain is built from TRBV6-1 and TRBJ1-1; tentatively, D is TRBD1 (5 bases). Germline CDR1 MNHNS, CDR2 SASEGT. The V and J ends lost 0 bases and 4 bases respectively, with 15 bases between them. The CDR3 has 16 residues. CDR3 region: CASSEARGGLSTEAFF. CDR3 DNA: TGTGCCAGCAGTGAAGCCCGCGGGGGGTTGAGCACTGAAGCTTTCTTT.

The J gene is TRBJ2-3, the V gene TRBV28; D is possibly TRBD2 (5 bases). This CDR3 comprises 10 residues. CDR1 and CDR2 from the germline V gene are MDHEN and SYDVKM. The ends were cut back, 10 bases at V and 10 bases at J, with 12 bases in the middle. This CDR3 reads CATQFGAQYF. Here the CDR3 DNA reads TGTGCCACCCAGTTCGGGGCGCAGTATTTT.

This clonotype was found a few times. V gene TRBV29-1 combines with J gene TRBJ1-1; possible D gene TRBD1, 5 bases. CDR1 and CDR2 (germline): SQVTM, ANQGSEA. This CDR3 has 12 amino acids. V was pared by 8 bases and J by 2 bases, with 12 bases between. Here the CDR3 reads CSTGGVNTEAFF. CDR3 DNA: TGCAGCACGGGGGGGGTCAACACTGAAGCTTTCTTT.

This clonotype appeared a few times. This chain connects TRBV7-9 to TRBJ2-1; D call uncertain. The CDR3 is 15 amino acids. Trimming took off 8 bases at V and 0 bases at J, with 14 bases between the two ends. Germline lookup yields CDR1 SEHNR and CDR2 FQNEAQ (reference sequence). CDR3 residues: CASFQGRSSYNEQFF. In DNA, the CDR3 is TGTGCCAGCTTTCAAGGCCGTAGCTCCTACAATGAGCAGTTCTTC. The whole variable domain, filled in from reference TRBV7-9 and TRBJ2-1, reads DTGVSQNPRHKITKRGQNVTFRCDPISEHNRLYWYRQTLGQGPEFLTYFQNEAQLEKSRLLSDRFSAERPKGSFSTLEIQRTEQGDSAMYLCASFQGRSSYNEQFFGPGTRLTVL.

This clonotype has a handful of counts. The chain links TRBV2 to TRBJ2-3; the match to TRBD2 covers 7 bases. There are 16 residues in the CDR3. With V trimmed by 5 bases and J by 1 base, 9 bases remained unmatched. Looked up from germline, CDR1 is SNHLY and CDR2 is FYNNEI. As DNA, the CDR3 is TGTGCCAGCAGTCCTCAGAGCGGGGAACGCACAGATACGCAGTATTTT. This sequence encodes CASSPQSGERTDTQYF.

This clonotype came up many times. A read error may produce the germline difference seen at one junction end. The chain is built from TRBV7-9 and TRBJ1-2, with D unclear. Germline lookup yields CDR1 SEHNR and CDR2 FQNEAQ (reference sequence). This CDR3 contains 12 residues. CDR3 amino acids: CASSLGNYGYTF. CDR3 in DNA: TGTGCCAGCAGTTTAGGGAACTATGGCTACACCTTC. The full variable domain, with the rest looked up from reference TRBV7-9 and TRBJ1-2, is DTGVSQNPRHKITKRGQNVTFRCDPISEHNRLYWYRQTLGQGPEFLTYFQNEAQLEKSRLLSDRFSAERPKGSFSTLEIQRTEQGDSAMYLCASSLGNYGYTFGSGTRLTVV.

This clonotype was observed a handful of times. This sequence joins TRBV3-1 and TRBJ2-3, with D perhaps matching TRBD2 (7 bases). Germline V gene lookup returns CDR1 LGHDT and CDR2 YNNKEL (reference sequence). The CDR3 totals 14 residues. V was clipped by 6 bases and J by 4 bases, with 14 bases between them. The DNA of the CDR3 is TGTGCCAGCAGGAAAGAGGGGGGGCCAGATACGCAGTATTTT. Protein sequence: CASRKEGGPDTQYF.

The table lists this clonotype with a few counts. The J gene is TRBJ2-3, the V gene TRBV6-5, with TRBD2 as a possible D gene (6 bases). V was clipped by 8 bases and J by 7 bases, with 7 bases between them. There are 10 residues in the CDR3. The germline V gene encodes CDR1 MNHEY and CDR2 SVGAGI. CDR3 DNA sequence: TGTGCCAGCGGGGGGAATACGCAGTATTTT. Translating gives CASGGNTQYF.

This clonotype was detected only a few times. The chain employs TRBV7-8 and TRBJ2-1; 11 bases agree with TRBD2. Trimming at V came to 1 base and at J to 3 bases, leaving 2 bases not matched to a gene. The germline V gene has CDR1 SGHVS and CDR2 FQNEAQ. This CDR3 comprises 16 residues. This CDR3 reads CASSLETSGSYNEQFF. The CDR3 bases are TGTGCCAGCAGCTTAGAAACTAGCGGGAGCTACAATGAGCAGTTCTTC.